In this sample, the clone carrying this TCR beta chain turned up a few times. Clones were read by immunoSEQ multiplex PCR, and TCRdb kept only the in-frame ones, dropping some. The sample contains fewer than 400,000 clones, over 55% of which appear only once. These data originate in a study of cytotoxic CD8 clonotypes in ibrutinib-treated CLL. There are 14 residues in the CDR3. The germline gives CDR1 SGHRS, CDR2 YFSETQ. V lost 0 bases to trimming and J lost 0 bases, with 4 bases between them. V is TRBV5-1 and J is TRBJ1-3; the D is unclear. The sequence derives from a human donor with chronic lymphocytic leukemia. Sequencing was performed on PBMCs, taken after 36 months of ibrutinib treatment. CDR3 region: CASSLEDSGNTIYF. In DNA, the CDR3 is TGCGCCAGCAGCTTGGAAGACTCTGGAAACACCATATATTTT.